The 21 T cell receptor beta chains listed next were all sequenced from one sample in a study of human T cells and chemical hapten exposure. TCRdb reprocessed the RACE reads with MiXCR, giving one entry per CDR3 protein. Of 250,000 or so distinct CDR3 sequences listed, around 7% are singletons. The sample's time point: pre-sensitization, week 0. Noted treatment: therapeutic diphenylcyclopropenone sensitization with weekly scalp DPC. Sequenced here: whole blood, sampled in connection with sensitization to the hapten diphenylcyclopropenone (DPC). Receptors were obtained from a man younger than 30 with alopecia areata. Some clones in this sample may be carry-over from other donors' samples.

The CDR3 DNA sequence: TGTGCCAGCAGCCCACAGGGACAGGCACATCAGCCCCAGCATTTT. Protein sequence: CASSPQGQAHQPQHF. This rearrangement joins TRBV7-2 to TRBJ1-5, with 8 bases lining up with TRBD1. V gave up 5 bases and J gave up 5 bases; unmatched junction bases: 8. The CDR3 runs to 15 residues. Germline V gives CDR1 SGHTA, CDR2 FQGNSA.

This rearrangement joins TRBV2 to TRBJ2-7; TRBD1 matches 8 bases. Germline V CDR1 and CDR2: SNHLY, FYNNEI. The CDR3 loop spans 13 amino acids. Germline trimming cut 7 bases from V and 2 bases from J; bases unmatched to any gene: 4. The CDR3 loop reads CASKGQGAYEQYV. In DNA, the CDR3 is TGTGCCAGCAAAGGACAGGGCGCCTACGAGCAGTACGTC.

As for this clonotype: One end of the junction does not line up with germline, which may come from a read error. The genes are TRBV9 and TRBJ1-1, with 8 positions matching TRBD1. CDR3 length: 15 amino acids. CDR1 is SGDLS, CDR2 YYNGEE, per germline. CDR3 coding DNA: TGTGCCAGCAGCGCCACGACAGGGGTGAAAACTGAAGCTTTCTTT. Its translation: CASSATTGVKTEAFF.

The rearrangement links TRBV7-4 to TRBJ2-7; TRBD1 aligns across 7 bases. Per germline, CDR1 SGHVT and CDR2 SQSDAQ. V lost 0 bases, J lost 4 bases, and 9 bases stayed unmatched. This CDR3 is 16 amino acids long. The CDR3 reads CASSLAEGGRYYEQYV. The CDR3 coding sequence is TGTGCCAGCAGCTTAGCGGAAGGGGGCCGCTATTACGAGCAGTACGTC.

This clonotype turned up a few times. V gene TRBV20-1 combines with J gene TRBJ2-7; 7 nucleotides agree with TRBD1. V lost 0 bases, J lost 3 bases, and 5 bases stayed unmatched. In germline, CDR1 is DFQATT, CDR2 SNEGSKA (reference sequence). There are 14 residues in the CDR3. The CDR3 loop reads CSARESRGNYEQYF. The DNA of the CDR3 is TGCAGTGCTAGAGAGAGCAGGGGGAACTACGAGCAGTACTTC.

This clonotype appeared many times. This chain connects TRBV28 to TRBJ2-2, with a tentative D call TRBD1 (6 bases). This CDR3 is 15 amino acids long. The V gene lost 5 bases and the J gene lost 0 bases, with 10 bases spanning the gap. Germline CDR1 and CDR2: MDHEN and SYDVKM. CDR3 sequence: CASSKDRPNTGELFF. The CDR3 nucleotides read TGTGCCAGCAGTAAAGACAGGCCGAACACCGGGGAGCTGTTTTTT.

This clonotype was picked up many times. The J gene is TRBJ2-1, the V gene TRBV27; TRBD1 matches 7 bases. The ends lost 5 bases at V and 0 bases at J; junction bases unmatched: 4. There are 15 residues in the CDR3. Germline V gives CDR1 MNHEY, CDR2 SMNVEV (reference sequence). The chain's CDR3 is CASSRDSSSYNEQFF. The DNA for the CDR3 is TGTGCCAGCAGTCGGGACAGTTCCTCCTACAATGAGCAGTTCTTC.

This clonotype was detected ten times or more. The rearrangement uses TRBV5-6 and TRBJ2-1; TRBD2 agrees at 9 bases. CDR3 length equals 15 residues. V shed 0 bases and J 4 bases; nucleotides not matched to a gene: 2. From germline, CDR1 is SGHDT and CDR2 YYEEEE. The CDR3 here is CASSLGLAGYNEQFF. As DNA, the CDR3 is TGTGCCAGCAGCTTGGGCCTAGCGGGGTACAATGAGCAGTTCTTC.

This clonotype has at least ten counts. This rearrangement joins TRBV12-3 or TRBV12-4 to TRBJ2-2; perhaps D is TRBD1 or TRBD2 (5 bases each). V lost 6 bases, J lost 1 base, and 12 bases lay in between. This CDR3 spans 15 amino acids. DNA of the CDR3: TGTGCCAGCAGCCCCGGGACGGGGAACACCGGGGAGCTGTTTTTT. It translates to CASSPGTGNTGELFF.

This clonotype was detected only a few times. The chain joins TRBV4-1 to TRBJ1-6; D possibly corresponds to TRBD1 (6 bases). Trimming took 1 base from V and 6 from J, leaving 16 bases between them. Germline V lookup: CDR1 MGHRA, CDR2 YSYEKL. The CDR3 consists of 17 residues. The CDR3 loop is CASSQVLPARGNSPLHF. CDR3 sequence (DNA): TGCGCCAGCAGCCAAGTCCTTCCGGCCAGGGGTAATTCACCCCTCCACTTT.

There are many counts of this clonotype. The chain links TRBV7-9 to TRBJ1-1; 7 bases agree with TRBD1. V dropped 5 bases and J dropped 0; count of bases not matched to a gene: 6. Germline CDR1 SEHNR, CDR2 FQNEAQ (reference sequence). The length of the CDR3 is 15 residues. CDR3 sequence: CASSQRQGMNTEAFF. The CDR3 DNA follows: TGTGCCAGCAGCCAACGACAGGGAATGAACACTGAAGCTTTCTTT.

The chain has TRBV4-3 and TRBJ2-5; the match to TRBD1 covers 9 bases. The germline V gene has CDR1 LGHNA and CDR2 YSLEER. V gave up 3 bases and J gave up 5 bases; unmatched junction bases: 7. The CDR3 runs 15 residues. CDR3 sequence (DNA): TGCGCCAGCAGCCAGGGACAGGGTAGGTTGGAGACCCAGTACTTC. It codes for CASSQGQGRLETQYF.

The CDR3 sequence: CASSFMGEEAGNTIYF. The CDR3 DNA is TGCGCCAGCAGCTTTATGGGGGAGGAAGCTGGAAACACCATATATTTT. V usage is TRBV5-1 and J usage is TRBJ1-3, with a tentative D call TRBD1 (5 bases). Germline assignment: CDR1 SGHRS and CDR2 YFSETQ. CDR3 length: 16 residues. The germline V and J ends were trimmed by 2 bases and 2 bases, with 14 bases remaining between them. Filled out from reference TRBV5-1 and TRBJ1-3, the complete variable domain reads KAGVTQTPRYLIKTRGQQVTLSCSPISGHRSVSWYQQTPGQGLQFLFEYFSETQRNKGNFPGRFSGRQFSNSRSEMNVSTLELGDSALYLCASSFMGEEAGNTIYFGEGSWLTVV.

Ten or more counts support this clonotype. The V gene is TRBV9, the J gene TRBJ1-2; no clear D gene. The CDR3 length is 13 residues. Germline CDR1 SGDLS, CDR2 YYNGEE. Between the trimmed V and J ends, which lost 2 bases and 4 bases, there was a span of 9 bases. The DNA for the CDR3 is TGTGCCAGCAGCGTTGGGCAGAGCTATGGCTACACCTTC. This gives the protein CASSVGQSYGYTF. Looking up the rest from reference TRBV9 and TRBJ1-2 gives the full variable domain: DSGVTQTPKHLITATGQRVTLRCSPRSGDLSVYWYQQSLDQGLQFLIQYYNGEERAKGNILERFSAQQFPDLHSELNLSSLELGDSALYFCASSVGQSYGYTFGSGTRLTVV.

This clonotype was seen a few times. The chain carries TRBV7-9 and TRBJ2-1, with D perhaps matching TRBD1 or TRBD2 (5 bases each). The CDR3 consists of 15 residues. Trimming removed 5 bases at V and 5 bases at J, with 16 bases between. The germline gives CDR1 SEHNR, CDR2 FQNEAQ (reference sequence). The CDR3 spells CASSPDSRGDNEQFF. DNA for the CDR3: TGTGCCAGCAGCCCAGACTCACGAGGGGACAATGAGCAGTTCTTC.

CDR3 residues: CSATGLADNEQFF. The DNA of the CDR3 is TGCAGTGCTACGGGACTAGCGGACAATGAGCAGTTCTTC. The chain has TRBV20-1 and TRBJ2-1, with 11 bases identical to TRBD2. Germline CDR1 is DFQATT and CDR2 is SNEGSKA (reference sequence). J lost 5 bases, V lost 4 bases, and 1 base had no gene match. There are 13 residues in the CDR3.

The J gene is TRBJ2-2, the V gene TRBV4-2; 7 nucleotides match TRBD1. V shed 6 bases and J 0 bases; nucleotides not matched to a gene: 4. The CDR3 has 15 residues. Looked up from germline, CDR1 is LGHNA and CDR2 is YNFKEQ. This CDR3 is CASRARGPNTGELFF. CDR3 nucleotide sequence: TGTGCCAGCAGGGCTAGGGGGCCGAACACCGGGGAGCTGTTTTTT.

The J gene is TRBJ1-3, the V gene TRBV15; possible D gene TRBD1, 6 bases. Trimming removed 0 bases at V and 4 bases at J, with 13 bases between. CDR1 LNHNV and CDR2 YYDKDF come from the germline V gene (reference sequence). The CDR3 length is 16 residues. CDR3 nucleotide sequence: TGTGCCACCAGCAGAGAAGGGCCAGGGGTAGGAAACACCATATATTTT. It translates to CATSREGPGVGNTIYF.

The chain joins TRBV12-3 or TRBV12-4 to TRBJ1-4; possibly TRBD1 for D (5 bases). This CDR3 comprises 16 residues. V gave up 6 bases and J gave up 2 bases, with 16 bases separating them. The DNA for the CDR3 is TGTGCCAGCAGCTCAGGGAGTCGGGGGACTAATGAAAAACTGTTTTTT. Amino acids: CASSSGSRGTNEKLFF.

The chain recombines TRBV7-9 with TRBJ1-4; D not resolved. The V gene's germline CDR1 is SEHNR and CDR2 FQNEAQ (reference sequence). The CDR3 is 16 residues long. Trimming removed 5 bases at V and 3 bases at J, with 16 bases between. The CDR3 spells CASSRREGRSNEKLFF. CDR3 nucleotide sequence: TGTGCCAGCAGCAGGAGAGAGGGCAGGTCTAATGAAAAACTGTTTTTT.

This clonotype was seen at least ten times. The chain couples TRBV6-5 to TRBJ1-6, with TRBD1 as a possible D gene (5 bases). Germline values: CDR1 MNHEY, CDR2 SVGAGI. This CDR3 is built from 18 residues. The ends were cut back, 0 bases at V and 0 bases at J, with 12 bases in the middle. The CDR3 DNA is TGTGCCAGCAGTTACTCAGGGACGTCAAACTCCTATAATTCACCCCTCCACTTT. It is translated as CASSYSGTSNSYNSPLHF.